One and the same sample provided the 22 T cell receptor beta chains below, sequenced in a study of T-cell memory formation after mild COVID-19. TCRdb re-called the 5' RACE reads through MiXCR, storing one row per CDR3 protein. Of about 430,000 distinct CDR3 sequences listed, 20% to 30% are singletons. The sample consisted of PBMCs or a T cell subset sorted from them (not recorded which). Receptors originate from an adult woman who had mild COVID-19 (a few samples of this study predate the infection). Cell type and time point are not known.

The rearrangement uses TRBV7-3 and TRBJ2-1, with 10 bases that match TRBD2. There are 15 residues in the CDR3. Germline V gene lookup returns CDR1 SGHTA and CDR2 FQGTGA. With V trimmed by 2 bases and J by 10 bases, 8 bases remained unmatched. CDR3 nucleotide sequence: TGTGCCAGCAGCTTACGGGCGGGACTAGCGAGCGAGCAGTTCTTC. This encodes CASSLRAGLASEQFF.

At least ten counts were recorded for this clonotype. The rearrangement joins TRBV12-3 or TRBV12-4 to TRBJ1-1; a possible D gene is TRBD1 (5 bases). Trimming shortened V by 2 bases and J by 0 bases, and 16 bases separated the two germline ends. The length of the CDR3 is 17 residues. CDR3 protein: CASSLLGALGVNTEAFF. The CDR3 DNA sequence: TGTGCCAGCAGTTTACTTGGTGCCCTGGGGGTGAACACTGAAGCTTTCTTT.

The genes are TRBV20-1 and TRBJ1-5, with 8 bases identical to TRBD1. Germline CDR1 and CDR2: DFQATT and SNEGSKA (reference sequence). V shed 5 bases and J 6 bases; nucleotides not matched to a gene: 12. This CDR3 has 15 amino acids. The CDR3 reads CSAGGDRKGGQPQHF. CDR3 sequence (DNA): TGCAGTGCTGGAGGGGACAGGAAAGGGGGTCAGCCCCAGCATTTT.

The chain recombines TRBV3-1 with TRBJ1-5; possibly TRBD1 for D (5 bases). This CDR3 is built from 15 residues. V gave up 0 bases and J gave up 9 bases, with 15 bases separating them. Germline loops: CDR1 LGHDT, CDR2 YNNKEL (reference sequence). The CDR3, as DNA: TGTGCCAGCAGCCAAGATTGGGGCAGGGCCTGGCCCCAGCATTTT. Its translation: CASSQDWGRAWPQHF.

This clonotype was counted ten times or more. The chain recombines TRBV5-1 with TRBJ2-7, with 8 bases matching TRBD2. The CDR3 consists of 13 residues. Germline CDR1 reads SGHRS; CDR2 reads YFSETQ. The ends lost 4 bases at V and 1 base at J; junction bases unmatched: 1. The CDR3 DNA follows: TGCGCCAGCAGCAGCGGGAGTTCCTACGAGCAGTACTTC. This encodes CASSSGSSYEQYF.

This clonotype has only a few counts. One junction end disagrees with the germline gene, perhaps due to a read error. The CDR3 coding sequence is TGTGCCAGCAGCTTGGGGGACAACTCGAACGCTGAAGCTTTCTTT. Its protein is CASSLGDNSNAEAFF. The chain carries TRBV5-5 and TRBJ1-1, with a possible D match to TRBD1 (6 bases). CDR3 length: 15 amino acids. CDR1 is SGHKS and CDR2 is YYEKEE in the germline V gene (reference sequence).

The V and J genes are TRBV7-8 and TRBJ1-1; D unclear. CDR3 length equals 13 residues. Germline CDR1 and CDR2: SGHVS and FQNEAQ. The V end lost 5 bases, the J end lost 3 bases, and 10 bases lay between the germline ends. The CDR3 sequence: CASSHNTYTEAFF. CDR3 nucleotides: TGTGCCAGCAGCCACAACACGTACACTGAAGCTTTCTTT.

This clonotype was observed a handful of times. CDR3 nucleotides: TGTGCCAGTAGTATTTTTCAAGTCTCCTACAATGAGCAGTTCTTC. Its protein is CASSIFQVSYNEQFF. J is TRBJ2-1 and V is TRBV19; D gene uncertain. Germline-derived CDR1 and CDR2 are LNHDA and SQIVND (reference sequence). The CDR3 is 15 residues long. V lost 3 bases, J lost 0 bases, and 9 bases lay in between.

This clonotype was found many times. The V gene is TRBV5-5, the J gene TRBJ1-5; the match to TRBD1 covers 7 bases. CDR1 SGHKS and CDR2 YYEKEE come from the germline V gene (reference sequence). V gave up 3 bases and J gave up 7 bases; unmatched junction bases: 16. This CDR3 spans 17 amino acids. CDR3 region: CASSSSFVRQGGQPQHF. The CDR3 coding sequence is TGTGCCAGCAGCTCGTCGTTTGTACGACAGGGTGGACAGCCCCAGCATTTT.

V is TRBV5-1 and J is TRBJ1-1, with a weak D call TRBD1 (6 bases). There are 15 residues in the CDR3. CDR1 and CDR2 from the germline V gene are SGHRS and YFSETQ. The ends were cut back, 2 bases at V and 5 bases at J, with 16 bases in the middle. CDR3 coding DNA: TGCGCCAGCAGCTTCGACAGGAGAAGTTGGACTGAAGCTTTCTTT. It is translated as CASSFDRRSWTEAFF.

The gene calls are TRBV9 and TRBJ2-3; D call uncertain. This CDR3 contains 13 residues. Looked up from germline, CDR1 is SGDLS and CDR2 is YYNGEE. V shed 2 bases and J shed 3 bases, with 7 bases lying between them. DNA of the CDR3: TGTGCCAGCAGCGTCAGGAGAACAGATACGCAGTATTTT. Translating it yields CASSVRRTDTQYF.

This clonotype was seen repeatedly, ten times or more. The chain uses TRBV7-2 and TRBJ2-3, with D unclear. Trimming took 4 bases from V and 2 from J, leaving 4 bases between them. CDR1 SGHTA and CDR2 FQGNSA come from the germline V gene. The CDR3 consists of 12 residues. Here the CDR3 reads CASSSYTDTQYF. CDR3 nucleotides: TGTGCCAGCAGCTCGTACACAGATACGCAGTATTTT.

This clonotype showed up just a few times. This chain joins TRBV20-1 and TRBJ1-4, with D perhaps matching TRBD1 (6 bases). This CDR3 has 14 amino acids. V was pared by 0 bases and J by 8 bases, with 13 bases between. The germline CDR1 and CDR2 sequences are DFQATT and SNEGSKA (reference sequence). The CDR3 DNA reads TGCAGTGCTAGAGATGGAGGGGGGGTCGAAAAACTGTTTTTT. Translation: CSARDGGGVEKLFF.

This clonotype was seen more than once but under ten times. The chain recombines TRBV5-1 with TRBJ2-1; the D is unclear. CDR1 and CDR2 (germline): SGHRS, YFSETQ. The ends were cut back, 4 bases at V and 10 bases at J, with 21 bases in the middle. The CDR3 runs 15 residues. Here the CDR3 DNA reads TGCGCCAGCAGCGGTAATTCCGGATGGCATCCAGAGCAGTTCTTC. Residues: CASSGNSGWHPEQFF.

This clonotype came up a few times. V is TRBV14 and J is TRBJ2-3, with D possibly matching TRBD2 (5 bases). The CDR3 is 14 residues long. Trimming took off 4 bases at V and 2 bases at J, with 10 bases between the two ends. CDR1 SGHDN and CDR2 FVKESK come from the germline V gene. The CDR3 sequence is CASSRGLPTDTQYF. The CDR3 coding sequence is TGTGCCAGCAGCCGAGGACTTCCCACAGATACGCAGTATTTT.

CDR3 protein: CASSYGRPNTEAFF. The CDR3 bases are TGTGCCAGCAGTTACGGGCGGCCTAACACTGAAGCTTTCTTT. The chain links TRBV6-5 to TRBJ1-1; no reliable D call. There are 14 residues in the CDR3. In germline, CDR1 is MNHEY, CDR2 SVGAGI. Trimming took 2 bases from V and 2 from J, leaving 9 bases between them.

The V gene is TRBV30, the J gene TRBJ2-2; 7 bases are shared with TRBD2. CDR3 length equals 17 residues. Per germline, CDR1 GTSNPN and CDR2 SVGIG (reference sequence). J gave up 6 bases and V 0 bases, and 13 bases lay outside the gene matches. Written as DNA, the CDR3 is TGTGCCTGGAGTGTACTTCCGGGACTAAATCCAGCCGGGGAGCTGTTTTTT. The encoded protein is CAWSVLPGLNPAGELFF. The complete variable domain, with remaining parts taken from reference TRBV30 and TRBJ2-2, reads SQTIHQWPATLVQPVGSPLSLECTVEGTSNPNLYWYRQAAGRGLQLLFYSVGIGQISSEVPQNLSASRPQDRQFILSSKKLLLSDSGFYLCAWSVLPGLNPAGELFFGEGSRLTVL.

This clonotype was found many times. The genes are TRBV12-3 or TRBV12-4 and TRBJ2-2; weak D call: TRBD1 (6 bases). This CDR3 has 14 amino acids. Trimming took 6 bases from V and 1 from J, leaving 9 bases between them. The CDR3 loop reads CASSLTGNTGELFF. Written as DNA, the CDR3 is TGTGCCAGCAGCCTGACAGGGAACACCGGGGAGCTGTTTTTT.

About this clonotype: A junction boundary mismatches the germline segment, possibly from a read error. This chain links TRBV11-2 with TRBJ2-2, with D unresolved. The CDR3 extends over 13 amino acids. Germline V lookup: CDR1 SGHAT, CDR2 FQNNGV. CDR3 DNA: TGTGCCAGCAGCATAACCCACACAGGGGAGCTGTTTTTT. Translated, it gives CASSITHTGELFF.

This clonotype showed up just once. The chain recombines TRBV5-4 with TRBJ1-2; no clear D. The CDR3 consists of 13 residues. The V end lost 7 bases, the J end lost 6 bases, and 16 bases lay between the germline ends. Germline CDR1 and CDR2: SGHNT and YYREEE (reference sequence). The CDR3 bases are TGTGCCAGCCGAGGGCTTCTTGGGGATGGCTACACCTTC. Translating it yields CASRGLLGDGYTF.

The gene calls are TRBV30 and TRBJ1-2; D is undetermined. The germline V gene encodes CDR1 GTSNPN and CDR2 SVGIG (reference sequence). The germline V and J ends were trimmed by 2 bases and 2 bases, with 9 bases remaining between them. The CDR3 runs to 13 residues. The CDR3 nucleotides are TGTGCCTGGAGTCCCGACCAAAACTATGGCTACACCTTC. Its protein is CAWSPDQNYGYTF.

The J gene is TRBJ1-2, the V gene TRBV27; no firm D call. Germline V CDR1 and CDR2: MNHEY, SMNVEV (reference sequence). With 3 bases removed from V and 6 bases from J, the gap between germline ends came to 11 bases. The CDR3 contains 13 residues. CDR3 residues: CASSLGRGNGYTF. The CDR3 DNA sequence: TGTGCCAGCAGTTTGGGCCGGGGTAATGGCTACACCTTC.